A single T cell receptor (beta chain) is shown here with its context. Antigen specificity is unknown. The sample comes from a study of cytomegalovirus exposure and HLA in healthy donors. Turning to the study itself: Samples from HLA-typed donors yielded around 85 million unique TCRs in an early data release. The study, taken as a whole, reports: TCR association rates varied by HLA locus in a later analysis, with DRB1 highest and HLA-C lowest.

This CDR3 comprises 15 residues. Germline loops: CDR1 SGHTA, CDR2 FQGNSA. The V and J ends lost 7 bases and 2 bases respectively, with 17 bases between them. The PCR was carried out with 60 Vbeta primers and 13 Jbeta primers. Clones were read by immunoSEQ multiplex PCR, and TCRdb kept only the in-frame ones, dropping some. Seen here are over 95,000 clones, over 60% observed once, and the top ten hold roughly 2.6%. The genes are TRBV7-2 and TRBJ1-2; a possible D gene is TRBD1 (6 bases). This clonotype originated in a female donor in good health and CMV-seronegative. The sample comprised PBMCs. The CDR3: CASTQGGGQNYGYTF. Here the CDR3 DNA reads TGTGCCAGCACCCAGGGCGGGGGGCAGAACTATGGCTACACCTTC.